These T cell receptor beta chains were read from a single sample in a study of PD-L1 blockade in urothelial cancer. Sequencing was performed with immunoSEQ multiplex PCR; in TCRdb, only in-frame clones are kept and a portion is missing. The sample holds tens of thousands of clones, around 93% seen once. The sequenced sample was PBMCs, obtained around atezolizumab (anti-PD-L1) treatment. The receptors here all came from a woman aged 80 or over with urothelial cancer. Each CDR3 is given with its conserved first and last residue. The D gene is left open where the match is weak. Part of the rows lack a size; the others show once, few, many or a class for expanded clones.

D gene: TRBD1; J gene: TRBJ1-4; V gene: TRBV30; clone size: NA; CDR3 DNA: TGTGCCTCCACCCCCGGGACAGGGACGGGGGTAGCTGAAAAACTGTTTTTT; CDR3 protein: CASTPGTGTGVAEKLFF
D gene: NA; J gene: TRBJ1-5; V gene: TRBV19; clone size: NA; CDR3 DNA: TGTGCCAGTAGTATAGAGTTTGCAGGGGAGCAGCCCCAGCATTTT; CDR3 protein: CASSIEFAGEQPQHF
D gene: TRBD1; J gene: TRBJ1-3; V gene: TRBV5-1; clone size: few; CDR3 DNA: TGCGCCAGCAGCTCGACCGGGACAGGGGGCGCAAACACCATATATTTT; CDR3 protein: CASSSTGTGGANTIYF
D gene: NA; J gene: TRBJ1-5; V gene: TRBV6-1; clone size: NA; CDR3 DNA: TGTGCCAGCAGTGAAGGGTCCTTTCAGGGGCCCCAGCATTTT; CDR3 protein: CASSEGSFQGPQHF
D gene: TRBD2; J gene: TRBJ2-3; V gene: TRBV15; clone size: once; CDR3 DNA: TGTGCCACCAGCAGATCTGCGGGAGAAACAGATACGCAGTATTTT; CDR3 protein: CATSRSAGETDTQYF
D gene: NA; J gene: TRBJ2-1; V gene: TRBV7-3; clone size: NA; CDR3 DNA: TGTGCCAGCAGCGCCTCTGCAGTGCACAATGAGCAGTTCTTC; CDR3 protein: CASSASAVHNEQFF
D gene: NA; J gene: TRBJ1-1; V gene: TRBV18; clone size: NA; CDR3 DNA: TGTGCCAGCTCACCAAGACAGAACACTGAAGCTTTCTTT; CDR3 protein: CASSPRQNTEAFF
D gene: NA; J gene: TRBJ2-6; V gene: TRBV18; clone size: once; CDR3 DNA: TGTGCCAGCTCCCCAACCGGACCGGGACTCCATGGCGCGGCCAACGTCCTGACTTTC; CDR3 protein: CASSPTGPGLHGAANVLTF
D gene: TRBD2; J gene: TRBJ2-1; V gene: TRBV27; clone size: NA; CDR3 DNA: TGTGCCAGCAGTTTAGGATCTAGCGGGATATATGAGCAGTTCTTC; CDR3 protein: CASSLGSSGIYEQFF
D gene: NA; J gene: TRBJ1-2; V gene: TRBV5-1; clone size: once; CDR3 DNA: TGCGCCAGCAGCTATCAGGGTGGCTACACCTTC; CDR3 protein: CASSYQGGYTF
D gene: TRBD1; J gene: TRBJ1-5; V gene: TRBV5-1; clone size: NA; CDR3 DNA: TGCGCCAGCAGCCCATTCGGCAGACAGGGGGATCAGCCCCAGCATTTT; CDR3 protein: CASSPFGRQGDQPQHF
D gene: NA; J gene: TRBJ2-7; V gene: TRBV19; clone size: NA; CDR3 DNA: TGTGCCAGTAGGTCCAGGGGGGACTCCTACGAGCAGTACTTC; CDR3 protein: CASRSRGDSYEQYF
D gene: NA; J gene: TRBJ1-1; V gene: TRBV2; clone size: NA; CDR3 DNA: TGTGCCAGCAGTCTGGTCAGGAACACTGAAGCTTTCTTT; CDR3 protein: CASSLVRNTEAFF
D gene: NA; J gene: TRBJ2-3; V gene: TRBV4-1; clone size: once; CDR3 DNA: TGCGCCAGCAGCTCCCCAAAAAGCACAGATACGCAGTATTTT; CDR3 protein: CASSSPKSTDTQYF
D gene: NA; J gene: TRBJ2-7; V gene: TRBV5-1; clone size: NA; CDR3 DNA: TGCGCCAGCAGCTTGGCCGGACAGTCCTACGAGCAGTACTTC; CDR3 protein: CASSLAGQSYEQYF
D gene: TRBD1; J gene: TRBJ1-4; V gene: TRBV10-3; clone size: NA; CDR3 DNA: TGTGCCATCAGTGCCGGACAGGGGGCGGCCCCCCGATTT; CDR3 protein: CAISAGQGAAPRF
D gene: TRBD1; J gene: TRBJ1-5; V gene: TRBV19; clone size: NA; CDR3 DNA: TGTGCCAGTAGTCCCGACAGGGTGGATCAGCCCCAGCATTTT; CDR3 protein: CASSPDRVDQPQHF
D gene: NA; J gene: TRBJ2-7; V gene: TRBV7-9; clone size: NA; CDR3 DNA: TGTGCCAGCAGCTTTGGGGGGTCGGCCTACGAGCAGTACTTC; CDR3 protein: CASSFGGSAYEQYF
D gene: TRBD2; J gene: TRBJ2-7; V gene: TRBV28; clone size: NA; CDR3 DNA: TGTGCCAGCAGTTCAGCGGGAATGTACGAGCAGTACTTC; CDR3 protein: CASSSAGMYEQYF
D gene: TRBD2; J gene: TRBJ2-1; V gene: TRBV6-1; clone size: NA; CDR3 DNA: TGTGCCAGCACCCGACTAGCGGGAGAGTATGAGCAGTTCTTC; CDR3 protein: CASTRLAGEYEQFF
D gene: TRBD1; J gene: TRBJ2-1; V gene: TRBV2; clone size: NA; CDR3 DNA: TGTGCCAGCAGTCCGGGACAGGGTGCCTACAATGAGCAGTTCTTC; CDR3 protein: CASSPGQGAYNEQFF
D gene: TRBD2; J gene: TRBJ2-1; V gene: TRBV30; clone size: NA; CDR3 DNA: TGTGCCTGGAGTGTACGGCCTAGCGGGGGACCCGGTGAGCAGTTCTTC; CDR3 protein: CAWSVRPSGGPGEQFF
D gene: NA; J gene: TRBJ2-1; V gene: TRBV7-2; clone size: NA; CDR3 DNA: TGTGCCAGCTTAGAAACGAACGCCTACAATGAGCAGTTCTTC; CDR3 protein: CASLETNAYNEQFF
D gene: TRBD2; J gene: TRBJ2-7; V gene: TRBV5-6; clone size: NA; CDR3 DNA: TGTGCCAGCAGCTCTGTAGCGGGAGGCTCCTACGAGCAGTACTTC; CDR3 protein: CASSSVAGGSYEQYF